Listed below are T cell receptor beta chains from one sample, sequenced in a study of T cells in Graves' hyperthyroidism and ophthalmopathy. TCRdb reprocessed the multiplex PCR reads via MiXCR and lists one record per CDR3 protein. The sample lists about 680,000 distinct CDR3 sequences; 35% were seen once. Specimen: blood. These receptors all come from a woman in her 40s with Graves' hyperthyroidism. The CDR3 runs from the conserved cysteine through the conserved F or W. Each record gives: J gene, D gene, clone size, V gene, CDR3 DNA, CDR3 protein. A D gene is named only where the DNA matches it firmly. Size tells how often a clone was seen (once, few, many) or the class of an expanded clone, and some rows leave it out.

>TRBJ2-7|.|.|TRBV7-9
TGTGCCAGCAGCCGTAACGGGGGCGTCGGGAACGAGCAGTACTTC
CASSRNGGVGNEQYF
>TRBJ2-7|TRBD2|.|TRBV7-7
TGTGCTAGCAGCTTGAGCGGGAGGGCCTCGTACAATGAGCAGTACTTC
CASSLSGRASYNEQYF
>TRBJ1-4|TRBD1|.|TRBV6-5
TGTGCCAGCAGGCGTACAGGGGCAACTAATGTAAAACTGTTTTTT
CASRRTGATNVKLFF
>TRBJ1-1|.|.|TRBV5-4
TGTGCCAGCAGTTTAGGAGCGGGGTACACTGAAGCTTTCTTT
CASSLGAGYTEAFF
>TRBJ2-3|TRBD2|.|TRBV19
TGTGCCGCGGGGGGAGACACAGATACGCAGTATTTT
CAAGGDTDTQYF
>TRBJ1-5|.|many|TRBV25-1
TGTGCCAGCAGTGGGGAGGAGTCGGGGCAGCCCCAGCATTTT
CASSGEESGQPQHF
>TRBJ2-5|.|.|TRBV20-1
TGCAGTGCTAGAGATAGGGACCAGCCCCAGTACTTC
CSARDRDQPQYF
>TRBJ1-5|.|few|TRBV18
TGTGCCAGCTCAGACGGACAGTTACAGAATCAGCCCCAGCATTTT
CASSDGQLQNQPQHF
>TRBJ2-7|TRBD2|few|TRBV10-3
TGTGCCACCGGGACTAGCAACGAGCAGTACTTC
CATGTSNEQYF
>TRBJ2-7|.|.|TRBV14
TGTGCCAGCACCCAAGTCCGGTTTTACGAGCAGTACTTC
CASTQVRFYEQYF
>TRBJ1-1|TRBD1|.|TRBV4-3
TGCGCCAGCAGCCAAGCACCGACAGGGGACGGCACTGAAGCTTTCTTT
CASSQAPTGDGTEAFF
>TRBJ1-6|.|.|TRBV5-1
TGCGCCAGCAGCGGGGAAGGAGGGAAAGGTTCACCCCTCCACTTT
CASSGEGGKGSPLHF
>TRBJ1-5|TRBD1|few|TRBV19
TGTGCCAGTAGTTCCTATCCCTCGGGACAGGACAATCAGCCCCAGCATTTT
CASSSYPSGQDNQPQHF
>TRBJ2-2|TRBD1|few|TRBV4-1
TGCGCCAGCAAACTCTCAGGGACAGGGAGCGGGGAGCTGTTTTTT
CASKLSGTGSGELFF
>TRBJ1-5|.|few|TRBV12-3/TRBV12-4
TGTGCCAGCAGTTTTCAGACAGCAAATCAGCCCCAGCATTTT
CASSFQTANQPQHF
>TRBJ1-2|TRBD1|.|TRBV25-1
TGTGCCAGCAGTTCCACTAAACAGGGGGGCTATGGCTACACCTTC
CASSSTKQGGYGYTF
>TRBJ1-1|TRBD1|.|TRBV7-3
TGCGCCAGCAGCGTCTCACAGGGGGCAGGCACTGAAGCTTTCTTT
CASSVSQGAGTEAFF
>TRBJ1-2|TRBD1|.|TRBV7-2
TGTGCCAGCAGCCCCTGGACAGGTCAGGGTGGCTACACCTTC
CASSPWTGQGGYTF
>TRBJ2-5|.|.|TRBV5-1
TGCGCCAGCAGCCCAAGCGGCCCTGGAAGTAGAGAGACCCAGTACTTC
CASSPSGPGSRETQYF
>TRBJ2-7|TRBD1|few|TRBV6-5
TGTGCCAGCAGTTGGGACAGGGTTACCTACGAGCAGTACTTC
CASSWDRVTYEQYF
>TRBJ2-6|.|many|TRBV4-3
TGCGCCAGCAGCCAGCTCGATTCTGGGGCCAACGTCCTGACTTTC
CASSQLDSGANVLTF
>TRBJ2-5|.|many|TRBV29-1
TGCAGCGTCTCCACGCAGGGCGCGGAGACCCAGTACTTC
CSVSTQGAETQYF
>TRBJ1-2|.|.|TRBV7-9
TGTGCCAGCAGCTTATTTGGGGGATCCTGGGGCTACACCTTC
CASSLFGGSWGYTF
>TRBJ2-7|TRBD1|many|TRBV2
TGTGCCAGTGACAGGGTACCCTACGAGCAGTACTTC
CASDRVPYEQYF
>TRBJ2-7|.|many|TRBV20-1
TGCAGTGCTATGGCCGGGACCCCAGGGAGGGAGCAGTACTTC
CSAMAGTPGREQYF
>TRBJ2-6|.|many|TRBV7-9
TGTGCCAGCAGCTTGTTAGGGTCTGGGACCAACGTCCTGACTTTC
CASSLLGSGTNVLTF
>TRBJ2-7|TRBD1|few|TRBV20-1
TGCAGTGCTCCCGGGACAGGGGTCTACGAGCAGTACTTC
CSAPGTGVYEQYF
>TRBJ2-5|TRBD2|many|TRBV7-8
TGTGCCAGCAGCGCCCAAAGGCGAGCGGGGGAGGGAGAGACCCAGTACTTC
CASSAQRRAGEGETQYF
>TRBJ2-7|.|many|TRBV29-1
TGCAGCGTTGAAATCGAGGGGATCGGCTACGAGCAGTACTTC
CSVEIEGIGYEQYF
>TRBJ2-5|.|.|TRBV3-1
TGTGCCAGCAGCCAAGAGGGGCTAAAAGAGACCCAGTACTTC
CASSQEGLKETQYF
>TRBJ2-7|TRBD2|few|TRBV12-3/TRBV12-4
TGTGCCAGCAGCCGGCGCGCGGGAGGCTACTACGAGCAGTACTTC
CASSRRAGGYYEQYF
>TRBJ1-5|TRBD1|few|TRBV2
TGTGCCAGCAGTGATGGGACAGAGTATAGCAATCAGCCCCAGCATTTT
CASSDGTEYSNQPQHF
>TRBJ1-1|TRBD1|many|TRBV10-3
TGTGCCATCAGTGAGGGGGACAGACCGAACACTGAAGCTTTCTTT
CAISEGDRPNTEAFF
>TRBJ1-2|TRBD1|many|TRBV6-5
TGTGCCAGCAGTTGGGACAGGGAGTATGGCTACACCTTC
CASSWDREYGYTF
>TRBJ2-7|.|.|TRBV19
TGTGCCAGTAGTCCGGTTTCCAGCAGCTCCTACGAGCAGTACTTC
CASSPVSSSSYEQYF
>TRBJ1-1|.|many|TRBV5-1
TGCGCCAGCAGCCCTTGGGTACAGGGTTCGAACACTGAAGCTTTCTTT
CASSPWVQGSNTEAFF
>TRBJ1-3|.|.|TRBV20-1
TGCAGTGCTCTCACAGGGTCCTCTGGAAACACCATATATTTT
CSALTGSSGNTIYF
>TRBJ1-5|TRBD1|.|TRBV29-1
TGCAGCTCCCGGTGGGCGACAGGGCCTTGGAGCAATCAGCCCCAGCATTTT
CSSRWATGPWSNQPQHF
>TRBJ1-1|.|many|TRBV7-9
TGTGCCAGCACCCGATCAGGGTTCGATGGCACTGAAGCTTTCTTT
CASTRSGFDGTEAFF
>TRBJ2-7|TRBD2|few|TRBV7-2
TGTGCCAGCAGCTTAGAGCGGGAGCGGGTCTACGAGCAGTACTTC
CASSLERERVYEQYF
>TRBJ1-1|TRBD1|.|TRBV7-2
TGTGCCAGCAGGGGACAGGGATTCGCTGAAGCTTTCTTT
CASRGQGFAEAFF
>TRBJ2-5|TRBD2|few|TRBV5-4
TGTGCCAGCTCACCACCGTTCGGACTAGCGGGAAGGGAGACCCAGTACTTC
CASSPPFGLAGRETQYF
>TRBJ1-1|TRBD1|.|TRBV7-3
TGTGCCAGCAGTTTCGACAGGGTTTTCATGAACACTGAAGCTTTCTTT
CASSFDRVFMNTEAFF
>TRBJ2-1|TRBD1|few|TRBV7-2
TGTGCCAGCAGCTACAGGGGACATGAGCAGTTCTTC
CASSYRGHEQFF
>TRBJ1-1|.|many|TRBV7-2
TGTGCCAGCAGCTTAGATTGGGGACGGGACACTGAAGCTTTCTTT
CASSLDWGRDTEAFF
>TRBJ2-6|TRBD1|many|TRBV9
TGTGCCAGCAGCGTAGCCCCACAGGGGGCGAATGGGGCCAACGTCCTGACTTTC
CASSVAPQGANGANVLTF
>TRBJ2-7|TRBD2|.|TRBV7-2
TGTGCCAGCAGCTTCGGGGTGGGACTAGCGGGATCCTACGAGCAGTACTTC
CASSFGVGLAGSYEQYF
>TRBJ1-5|.|.|TRBV7-2
TGTGCCAGCAGCTTAGGCCCCGACAAAAAACAGCCCCAGCATTTT
CASSLGPDKKQPQHF
>TRBJ2-7|.|few|TRBV20-1
TGCAGTGCCCCGAACCCCAGAGGGCCCGGTTACTACGAGCAGTACTTC
CSAPNPRGPGYYEQYF
>TRBJ2-7|.|.|TRBV10-2
TGTGCCAGCAGCCCATCGGTGGGGGGGCTTAGGGAGCAGTACTTC
CASSPSVGGLREQYF
>TRBJ2-5|.|many|TRBV10-3
TGTGCCATCAGTGAGGGCATGACGGAGACCCAGTACTTC
CAISEGMTETQYF
>TRBJ2-2|.|few|TRBV12-3/TRBV12-4
TGTGCCAGCAGTTTAGGGCATCCTCCCGGGGAGCTGTTTTTT
CASSLGHPPGELFF
>TRBJ2-5|TRBD1|.|TRBV4-3
TGCGCCAGCAGCCCCGGCGACAGGGGCCACCAAGAGACCCAGTACTTC
CASSPGDRGHQETQYF
>TRBJ2-6|.|.|TRBV29-1
TGCAGCGTCTCGATTGGGGGACGCTCTGGGGCCAACGTCCTGACTTTC
CSVSIGGRSGANVLTF
>TRBJ1-5|TRBD1|many|TRBV7-6
TGTGCCAGCAGCGAGGGACAGGGAAAAGGTCAGCCCCAGCATTTT
CASSEGQGKGQPQHF